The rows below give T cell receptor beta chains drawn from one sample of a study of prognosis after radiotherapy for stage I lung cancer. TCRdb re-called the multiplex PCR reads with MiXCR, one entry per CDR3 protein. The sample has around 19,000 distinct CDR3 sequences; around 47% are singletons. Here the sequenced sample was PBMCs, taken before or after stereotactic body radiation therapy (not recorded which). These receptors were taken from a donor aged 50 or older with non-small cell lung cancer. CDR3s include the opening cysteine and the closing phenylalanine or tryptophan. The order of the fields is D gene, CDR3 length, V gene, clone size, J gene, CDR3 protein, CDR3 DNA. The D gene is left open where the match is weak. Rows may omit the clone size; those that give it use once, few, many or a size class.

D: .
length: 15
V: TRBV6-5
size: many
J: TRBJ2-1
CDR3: CASSYLSRGGDEQFF
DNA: TGTGCCAGCAGTTACCTCTCTAGGGGTGGCGATGAGCAGTTCTTC

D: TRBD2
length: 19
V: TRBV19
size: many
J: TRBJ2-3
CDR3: CASSMEGGRLAGATDTQYF
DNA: TGTGCCAGTAGTATGGAGGGCGGTCGGCTAGCGGGAGCGACAGATACGCAGTATTTT

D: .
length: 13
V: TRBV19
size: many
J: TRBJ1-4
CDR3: CASTGRANEKLFF
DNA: TGTGCCAGTACCGGACGGGCTAATGAAAAACTGTTTTTT

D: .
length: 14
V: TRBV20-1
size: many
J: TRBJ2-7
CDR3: CSASSGTDLYEQYF
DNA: TGCAGTGCTTCGTCGGGGACTGATCTCTACGAGCAGTACTTC

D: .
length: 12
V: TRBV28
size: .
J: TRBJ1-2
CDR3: CASSQCDYGYTF
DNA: TGTGCCAGCAGTCAGTGTGACTATGGCTACACCTTC

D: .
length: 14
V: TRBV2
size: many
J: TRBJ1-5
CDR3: CASSDYKGDQPQHF
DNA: TGTGCCAGCAGTGATTATAAGGGGGACCAGCCCCAGCATTTT

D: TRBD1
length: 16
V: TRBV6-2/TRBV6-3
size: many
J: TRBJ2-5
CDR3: CASSFSPGTGGETQYF
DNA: TGTGCCAGCAGTTTCTCACCCGGGACAGGGGGGGAGACCCAGTACTTC

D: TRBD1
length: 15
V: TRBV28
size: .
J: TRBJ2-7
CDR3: CASSRTGQGGYEQYF
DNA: TGTGCCAGCAGCCGCACAGGACAGGGCGGGTACGAGCAGTACTTC

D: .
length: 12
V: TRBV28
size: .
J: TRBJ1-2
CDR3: CASGTGDYGYTF
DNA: TGTGCCAGCGGTACTGGGGACTATGGCTACACCTTC

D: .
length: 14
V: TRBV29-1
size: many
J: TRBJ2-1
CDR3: CSVGHLGSYNEQFF
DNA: TGCAGCGTCGGGCACTTGGGCTCCTACAATGAGCAGTTCTTC

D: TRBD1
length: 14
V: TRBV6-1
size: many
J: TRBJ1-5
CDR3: CASSAGTDNQPQHF
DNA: TGTGCCAGCAGCGCCGGGACAGACAATCAGCCCCAGCATTTT

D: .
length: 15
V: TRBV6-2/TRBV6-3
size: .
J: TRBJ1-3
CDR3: CASSSPGTGGNTIYF
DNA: TGTGCCAGCAGTTCCCCCGGTACAGGAGGAAACACCATATATTTT

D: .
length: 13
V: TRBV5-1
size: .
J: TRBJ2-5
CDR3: CASSWAVVETQYF
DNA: TGCGCCAGCAGCTGGGCGGTCGTGGAGACCCAGTACTTC

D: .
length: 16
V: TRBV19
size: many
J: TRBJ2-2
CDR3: CASRRAGGSNTGELFF
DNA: TGTGCCAGTAGACGGGCCGGGGGTAGTAACACCGGGGAGCTGTTTTTT

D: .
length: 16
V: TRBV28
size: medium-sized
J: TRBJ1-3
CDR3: CASSSGDTRSGNTIYF
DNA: TGTGCCAGCAGTTCTGGGGACACCCGCTCTGGAAACACCATATATTTT

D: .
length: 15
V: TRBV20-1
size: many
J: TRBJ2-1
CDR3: CSARDPASSYNEQFF
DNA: TGCAGTGCTAGGGATCCAGCGAGCTCCTACAATGAGCAGTTCTTC

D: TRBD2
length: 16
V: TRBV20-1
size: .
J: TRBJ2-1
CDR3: CSARGGRLASRNEQFF
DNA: TGCAGTGCTAGAGGTGGTAGACTAGCGTCACGGAATGAGCAGTTCTTC

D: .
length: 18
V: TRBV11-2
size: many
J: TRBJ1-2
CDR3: CASSLDRLQGNTPYGYTF
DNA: TGTGCCAGCAGCTTAGATCGGTTGCAGGGAAACACCCCCTATGGCTACACCTTC

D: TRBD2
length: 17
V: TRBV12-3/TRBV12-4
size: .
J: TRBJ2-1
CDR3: CASSPRASGISYNEQFF
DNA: TGTGCCAGCAGCCCCCGAGCTAGCGGGATATCCTACAATGAGCAGTTCTTC

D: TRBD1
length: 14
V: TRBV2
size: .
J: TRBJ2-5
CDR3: CASSSSYRGETQYF
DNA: TGTGCCAGCAGCTCGAGCTACAGGGGAGAGACCCAGTACTTC

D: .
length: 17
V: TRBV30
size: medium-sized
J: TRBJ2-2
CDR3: CAWSLTIAESYTGELFF
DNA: TGTGCCTGGAGCCTAACGATAGCGGAGAGCTACACCGGGGAGCTGTTTTTT

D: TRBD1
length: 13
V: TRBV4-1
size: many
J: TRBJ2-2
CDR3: CASSQQGAGELFF
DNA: TGCGCCAGCAGCCAACAGGGGGCCGGGGAGCTGTTTTTT

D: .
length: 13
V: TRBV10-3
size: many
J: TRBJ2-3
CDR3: CAIRGPDTDTQYF
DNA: TGTGCCATCAGGGGGCCCGACACAGATACGCAGTATTTT

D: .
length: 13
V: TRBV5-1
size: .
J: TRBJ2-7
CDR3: CARSLMDDYEQYF
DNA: TGCGCCAGAAGCTTGATGGATGATTACGAGCAGTACTTC

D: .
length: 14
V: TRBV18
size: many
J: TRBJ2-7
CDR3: CASSPGPSSYEQYF
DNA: TGTGCCAGCTCACCGGGGCCGAGCTCCTACGAGCAGTACTTC

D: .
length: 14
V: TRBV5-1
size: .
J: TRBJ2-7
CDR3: CANNRDVGTYEQYF
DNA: TGCGCCAACAACCGGGACGTAGGGACCTACGAGCAGTACTTC

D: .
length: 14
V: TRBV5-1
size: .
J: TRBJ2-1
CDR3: CASSRGDTYNEQFF
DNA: TGCGCCAGCAGCCGGGGAGACACCTACAATGAGCAGTTCTTC

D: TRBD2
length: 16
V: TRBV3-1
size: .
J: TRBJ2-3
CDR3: CASSSRAGGSTDTQYF
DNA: TGTGCCAGCAGTTCCAGAGCGGGAGGTAGCACAGATACGCAGTATTTT

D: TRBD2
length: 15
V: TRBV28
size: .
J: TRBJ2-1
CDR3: CASSSSGGANNEQFF
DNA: TGTGCCAGCAGTAGTAGCGGGGGGGCAAACAATGAGCAGTTCTTC

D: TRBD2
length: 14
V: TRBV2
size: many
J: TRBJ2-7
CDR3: CASSKTSGSSEQYF
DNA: TGTGCCAGCAGTAAGACTAGCGGGAGTTCCGAGCAGTACTTC

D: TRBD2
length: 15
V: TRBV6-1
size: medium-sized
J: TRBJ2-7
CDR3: CASRKGLAGYYEQYF
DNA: TGTGCCAGCAGAAAGGGACTAGCGGGCTACTACGAGCAGTACTTC

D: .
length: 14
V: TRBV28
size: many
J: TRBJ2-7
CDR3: CASSLRQYSYEQYF
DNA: TGTGCCAGCAGTTTAAGGCAGTACTCCTACGAGCAGTACTTC

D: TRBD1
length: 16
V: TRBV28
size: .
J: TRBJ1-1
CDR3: CASSPGTVEMNTEAFF
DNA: TGTGCCAGCAGTCCCGGGACAGTAGAGATGAACACTGAAGCTTTCTTT

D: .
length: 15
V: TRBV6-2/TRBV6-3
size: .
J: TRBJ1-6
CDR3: CASSYSQGAYSPIHF
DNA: TGTGCCAGCAGTTACTCCCAGGGAGCGTATTCACCCATCCACTTT

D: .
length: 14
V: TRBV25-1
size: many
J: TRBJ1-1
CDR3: CASSRGGPGTEAFF
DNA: TGTGCCAGCTCTCGGGGGGGGCCCGGCACTGAAGCTTTCTTT

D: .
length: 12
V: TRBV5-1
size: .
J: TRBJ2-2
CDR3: CASTGQSGELFF
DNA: TGCGCCAGCACAGGACAGTCCGGAGAGCTGTTTTTT

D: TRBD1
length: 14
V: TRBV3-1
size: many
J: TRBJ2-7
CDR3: CASSPRTGSGEQYF
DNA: TGTGCCAGCAGCCCGCGGACAGGGAGTGGCGAGCAGTACTTC

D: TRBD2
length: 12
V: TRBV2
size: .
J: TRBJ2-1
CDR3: CASGGSRGEQFF
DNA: TGTGCCAGCGGCGGGAGTCGGGGTGAGCAGTTCTTC

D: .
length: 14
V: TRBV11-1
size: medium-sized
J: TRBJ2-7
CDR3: CASSTYGGSYEQYF
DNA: TGTGCCAGCAGCACTTATGGAGGGTCCTACGAGCAGTACTTC

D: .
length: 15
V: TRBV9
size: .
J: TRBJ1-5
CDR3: CASSVGQGGNQPQHF
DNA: TGTGCCAGCAGCGTAGGGCAGGGAGGGAATCAGCCCCAGCATTTT

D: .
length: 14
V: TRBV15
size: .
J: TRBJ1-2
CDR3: CATSRYLAGSGYTF
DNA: TGTGCCACCAGCAGATATCTAGCAGGGTCCGGCTACACCTTC

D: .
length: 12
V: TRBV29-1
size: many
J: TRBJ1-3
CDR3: CSASRSGNTIYF
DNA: TGCAGCGCATCACGGTCTGGAAACACCATATATTTT

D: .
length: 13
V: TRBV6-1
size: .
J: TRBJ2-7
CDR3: CASSKQDRTMHYF
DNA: TGTGCCAGCAGTAAACAAGACAGAACGATGCATTACTTC

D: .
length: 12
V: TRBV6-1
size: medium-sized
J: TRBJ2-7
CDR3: CASRRDNYEQYF
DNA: TGTGCCAGCAGAAGGGACAACTACGAGCAGTACTTC

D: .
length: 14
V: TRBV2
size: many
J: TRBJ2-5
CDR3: CASSDTRAKEAQYF
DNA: TGTGCCAGCAGTGATACCAGGGCAAAGGAGGCCCAGTACTTC

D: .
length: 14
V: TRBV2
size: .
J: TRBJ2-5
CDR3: CASSEPQVQETLYF
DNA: TGTGCCAGCAGTGAACCTCAGGTCCAAGAGACCCTGTACTTC

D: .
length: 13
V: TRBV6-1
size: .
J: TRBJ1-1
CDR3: CASRERGDTEAFF
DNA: TGTGCCAGCAGGGAGAGGGGGGACACTGAAGCTTTCTTT

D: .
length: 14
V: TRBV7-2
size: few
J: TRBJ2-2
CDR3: CASSLGEWDGELFF
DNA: TGTGCCAGCAGCTTAGGGGAGTGGGACGGGGAGCTGTTTTTT

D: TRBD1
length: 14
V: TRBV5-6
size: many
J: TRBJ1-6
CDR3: CASSWDRGLTPLHF
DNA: TGTGCCAGCAGCTGGGACAGGGGGCTGACACCCCTCCACTTT

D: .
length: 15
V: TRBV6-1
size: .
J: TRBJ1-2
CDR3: CASNLRWHGGGGYTF
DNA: TGTGCCAGCAACCTAAGGTGGCATGGAGGCGGTGGCTACACCTTC

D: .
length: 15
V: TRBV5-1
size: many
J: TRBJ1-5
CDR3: CASSSAPGQNQPQHF
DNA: TGCGCCAGCAGCTCCGCGCCGGGGCAAAATCAGCCCCAGCATTTT

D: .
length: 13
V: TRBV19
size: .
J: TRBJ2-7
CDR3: CASSIFGDYEQYF
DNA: TGTGCCAGTAGTATCTTCGGGGACTACGAGCAGTACTTC

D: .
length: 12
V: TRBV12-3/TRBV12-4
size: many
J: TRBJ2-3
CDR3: CASRLQADTQYF
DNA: TGTGCCAGCAGATTACAGGCAGATACGCAGTATTTT

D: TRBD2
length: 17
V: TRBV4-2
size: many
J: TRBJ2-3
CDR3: CASSQEGEREGQDTQYF
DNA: TGTGCCAGCAGCCAAGAGGGAGAGCGGGAGGGCCAAGATACGCAGTATTTT

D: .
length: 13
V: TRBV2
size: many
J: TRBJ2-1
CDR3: CASFELDHNEQFF
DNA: TGTGCCAGCTTCGAACTAGACCACAATGAGCAGTTCTTC

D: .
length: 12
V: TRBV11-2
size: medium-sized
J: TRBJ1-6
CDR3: CASSYQSSPLHF
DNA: TGTGCCAGCAGCTACCAGAGTTCACCCCTCCACTTT

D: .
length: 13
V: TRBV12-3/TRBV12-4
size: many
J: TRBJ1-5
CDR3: CASSLWPAEPQHF
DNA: TGTGCCAGCAGTTTATGGCCCGCCGAGCCCCAGCATTTT